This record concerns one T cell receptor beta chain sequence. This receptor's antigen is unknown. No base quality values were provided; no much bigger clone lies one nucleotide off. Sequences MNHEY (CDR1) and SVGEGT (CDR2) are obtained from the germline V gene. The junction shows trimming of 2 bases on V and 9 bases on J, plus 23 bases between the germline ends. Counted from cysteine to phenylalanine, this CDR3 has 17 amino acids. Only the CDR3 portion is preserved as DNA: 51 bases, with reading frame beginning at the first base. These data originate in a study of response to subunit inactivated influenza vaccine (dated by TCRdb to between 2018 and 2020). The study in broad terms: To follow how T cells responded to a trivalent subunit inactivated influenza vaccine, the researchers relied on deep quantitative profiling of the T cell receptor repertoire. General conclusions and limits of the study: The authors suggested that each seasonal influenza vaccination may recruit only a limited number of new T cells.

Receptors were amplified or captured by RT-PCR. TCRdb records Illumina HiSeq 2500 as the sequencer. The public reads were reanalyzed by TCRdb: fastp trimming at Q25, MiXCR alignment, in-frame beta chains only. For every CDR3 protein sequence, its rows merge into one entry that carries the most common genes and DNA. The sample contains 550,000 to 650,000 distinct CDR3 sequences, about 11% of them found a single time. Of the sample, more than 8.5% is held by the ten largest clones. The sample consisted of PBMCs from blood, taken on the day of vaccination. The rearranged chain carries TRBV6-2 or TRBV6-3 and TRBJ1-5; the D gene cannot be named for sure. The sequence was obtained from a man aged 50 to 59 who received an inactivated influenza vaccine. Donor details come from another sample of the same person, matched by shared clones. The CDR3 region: CASSYPPRSGGMRPQHF. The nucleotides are TGTGCCAGCAGTTACCCACCCCGGTCAGGCGGAATGCGGCCCCAGCATTTT.